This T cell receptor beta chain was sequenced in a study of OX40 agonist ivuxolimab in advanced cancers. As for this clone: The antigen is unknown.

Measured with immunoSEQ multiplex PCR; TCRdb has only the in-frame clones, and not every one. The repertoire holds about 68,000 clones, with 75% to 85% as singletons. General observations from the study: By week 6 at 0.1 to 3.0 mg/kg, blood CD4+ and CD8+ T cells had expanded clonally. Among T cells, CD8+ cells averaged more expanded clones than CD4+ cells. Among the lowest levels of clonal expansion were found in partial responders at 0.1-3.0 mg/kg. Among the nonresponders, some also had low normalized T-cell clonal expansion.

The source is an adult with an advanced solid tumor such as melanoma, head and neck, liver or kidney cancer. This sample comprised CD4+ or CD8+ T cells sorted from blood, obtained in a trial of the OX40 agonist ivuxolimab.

The chain's CDR3 is CASRNSGGAYNEQFF. The CDR3 coding sequence is TGTGCCAGCAGGAATAGCGGGGGGGCCTACAATGAGCAGTTCTTC. The chain links TRBV27 to TRBJ2-1; 11 nucleotides agree with TRBD2. V was clipped by 6 bases and J by 2 bases; unmatched bases: 3. Germline V gives CDR1 MNHEY, CDR2 SMNVEV (reference sequence). The CDR3 sequence is 15 residues long.